The sequence of this T cell receptor (beta chain) was determined in a study of glioma-infiltrating T cells. Study-level points and caveats: Tissue and blood shared very few CDR3 sequences. Non-neoplastic patients had below-expected tissue-blood divergence, while all gliomas exceeded expectation.

Amplification of TCR alpha and beta CDR3 regions from RNA used iRepertoire nested multiplex PCR. TCRdb itself ran the multiplex PCR reads through MiXCR, one entry per CDR3 protein. The sample lists some 93,000 distinct CDR3 sequences, roughly 39% occurring once. Germline loops: CDR1 SGHDT, CDR2 YYEEEE. V lost 3 bases and J 0 bases, leaving 10 bases between the germline ends. This CDR3 has 16 residues. Comments on this clonotype: Its specificity is unknown.

The receptor was isolated from a human donor with low-grade glioma or glioblastoma, undergoing nonglioma brain surgery, or in good health (not recorded which). The source material was glioma tissue, nonneoplastic brain tissue, or PBMCs (not recorded which). V is TRBV5-6 and J is TRBJ2-6, with D possibly TRBD1 on 6 matching bases. CDR3 DNA: TGTGCCAGCAGCTCGGGACATTTCTCTGGGGCCAACGTCCTGACTTTC. It translates to CASSSGHFSGANVLTF.